The rows below give T cell receptor beta chains drawn from one sample of a study of blood T cell repertoires in COVID-19. TCRdb's table, derived via immunoSEQ multiplex PCR, lists solely in-frame clones and lacks some. The sample carries around 110,000 clones, 65% to 80% recorded once. The sample taken for sequencing was peripheral blood. Receptors originate from an older man with acute or convalescent COVID-19. CDR3s include the opening cysteine and the closing phenylalanine or tryptophan. The D gene is left open where the match is weak. For some rows the clone size is stated as once, few or many, or as a class when expanded; others skip it.

v_gene: TRBV6-5; j_gene: TRBJ1-2; d_gene: -; abundance: -; CDR3nt: TGTGCCAGCAGGTCGGCAGGGGCGAACTATGGCTACACCTTC; CDR3aa: CASRSAGANYGYTF
v_gene: TRBV18; j_gene: TRBJ1-5; d_gene: TRBD1; abundance: once; CDR3nt: TGTGCCAGCTCACTTTACCAAACAGGGGGATCATGGAGCAATCAGCCCCAGCATTTT; CDR3aa: CASSLYQTGGSWSNQPQHF
v_gene: TRBV11-2; j_gene: TRBJ1-1; d_gene: -; abundance: -; CDR3nt: TGTGCCAGCAGCCAAAACGGGGGGATGAACACTGAAGCTTTCTTT; CDR3aa: CASSQNGGMNTEAFF
v_gene: TRBV7-2; j_gene: TRBJ1-2; d_gene: -; abundance: -; CDR3nt: TGTGCCAGCAGCTTAGAGTCAGGGGAGGGCTATGGCTACACCTTC; CDR3aa: CASSLESGEGYGYTF
v_gene: TRBV7-3; j_gene: TRBJ1-4; d_gene: -; abundance: -; CDR3nt: TGTGCCAGCAGCTTTGCAGGGTTTTCAACCTGGGTAACTAATGAAAAACTGTTTTTT; CDR3aa: CASSFAGFSTWVTNEKLFF
v_gene: TRBV6-5; j_gene: TRBJ2-6; d_gene: -; abundance: -; CDR3nt: TGTGCCAGCAGTTACATTAACTCTGGGGCCAACGTCCTGACTTTC; CDR3aa: CASSYINSGANVLTF
v_gene: TRBV27; j_gene: TRBJ2-1; d_gene: TRBD1; abundance: -; CDR3nt: TGTGCCAGCAGCTGGACAGGGAACTACAATGAGCAGTTCTTC; CDR3aa: CASSWTGNYNEQFF
v_gene: TRBV7-2; j_gene: TRBJ1-1; d_gene: TRBD1; abundance: -; CDR3nt: TGTGCCAGCAGCTCCGGGACAGCTATCATGAACACTGAAGCTTTCTTT; CDR3aa: CASSSGTAIMNTEAFF
v_gene: TRBV4-3; j_gene: TRBJ2-7; d_gene: -; abundance: -; CDR3nt: TGCGCCAGCAGCCAAGGAGGACGGGGCTACGAGCAGTACTTC; CDR3aa: CASSQGGRGYEQYF
v_gene: TRBV12-5; j_gene: TRBJ1-2; d_gene: -; abundance: -; CDR3nt: TGTGCTAGTGGTCCGAGCGGGGGCGCGGCCTACACCTTC; CDR3aa: CASGPSGGAAYTF
v_gene: TRBV7-9; j_gene: TRBJ1-4; d_gene: TRBD1; abundance: -; CDR3nt: TGTGCCAGCAGCTACGGACAGGATAATGAAAAACTGTTTTTT; CDR3aa: CASSYGQDNEKLFF
v_gene: TRBV13; j_gene: TRBJ1-5; d_gene: -; abundance: -; CDR3nt: TGTGCCAGCAGCCTGGGACCCCGGGGGAGCAATCAGCCCCAGCATTTT; CDR3aa: CASSLGPRGSNQPQHF
v_gene: TRBV19; j_gene: TRBJ1-5; d_gene: TRBD1; abundance: -; CDR3nt: TGTGCCAGTAGTCCCCTCGAGGGGGCGCGGAATCAGCCCCAGCATTTT; CDR3aa: CASSPLEGARNQPQHF
v_gene: TRBV11-3; j_gene: TRBJ2-1; d_gene: TRBD2; abundance: -; CDR3nt: TGTGCCAGCAGCTTAAGGACGGGGGGTTCCAATGAGCAGTTCTTC; CDR3aa: CASSLRTGGSNEQFF
v_gene: TRBV19; j_gene: TRBJ1-1; d_gene: -; abundance: -; CDR3nt: TGTGCCAGTAGTACAGGGGTTATCACTGAAGCTTTCTTT; CDR3aa: CASSTGVITEAFF
v_gene: TRBV7-6; j_gene: TRBJ1-4; d_gene: -; abundance: -; CDR3nt: TGTGCCAGCAGCTTCAGGGTGCTAGACAATGAAAAACTGTTTTTT; CDR3aa: CASSFRVLDNEKLFF
v_gene: TRBV3-1/TRBV3-2; j_gene: TRBJ2-1; d_gene: -; abundance: -; CDR3nt: TGTGCCAGCAGCCAAGACCCTGGGGGGGCGGCTGAGCAGTTCTTC; CDR3aa: CASSQDPGGAAEQFF
v_gene: TRBV6-6; j_gene: TRBJ1-5; d_gene: TRBD1; abundance: -; CDR3nt: TGTGCCAGCAGTTACGGGACAGGAAATCAGCCCCAGCATTTT; CDR3aa: CASSYGTGNQPQHF